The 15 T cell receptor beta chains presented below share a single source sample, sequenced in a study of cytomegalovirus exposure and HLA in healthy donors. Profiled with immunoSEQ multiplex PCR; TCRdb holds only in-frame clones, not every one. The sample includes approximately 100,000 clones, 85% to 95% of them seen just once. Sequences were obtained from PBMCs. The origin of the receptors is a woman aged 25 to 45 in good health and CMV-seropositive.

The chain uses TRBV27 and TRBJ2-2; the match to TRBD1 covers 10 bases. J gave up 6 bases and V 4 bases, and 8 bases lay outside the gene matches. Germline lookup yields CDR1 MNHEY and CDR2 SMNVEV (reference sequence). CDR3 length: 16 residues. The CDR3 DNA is TGTGCCAGCAGTTACGGACAGGGGGTCTTCGCCGGGGAGCTGTTTTTT. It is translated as CASSYGQGVFAGELFF.

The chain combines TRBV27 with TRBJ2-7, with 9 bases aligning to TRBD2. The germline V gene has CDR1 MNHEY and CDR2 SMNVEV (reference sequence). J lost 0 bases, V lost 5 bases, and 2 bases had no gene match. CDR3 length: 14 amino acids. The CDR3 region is CASSVSGSSYEQYF. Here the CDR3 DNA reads TGTGCCAGCAGTGTTAGCGGGAGCTCCTACGAGCAGTACTTC.

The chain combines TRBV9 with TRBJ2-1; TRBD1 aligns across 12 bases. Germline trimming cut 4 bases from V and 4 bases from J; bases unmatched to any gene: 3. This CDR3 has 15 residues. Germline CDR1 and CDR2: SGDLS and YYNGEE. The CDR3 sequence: CASSSGQGAYNEQFF. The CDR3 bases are TGTGCCAGCAGCTCGGGACAGGGGGCTTACAATGAGCAGTTCTTC.

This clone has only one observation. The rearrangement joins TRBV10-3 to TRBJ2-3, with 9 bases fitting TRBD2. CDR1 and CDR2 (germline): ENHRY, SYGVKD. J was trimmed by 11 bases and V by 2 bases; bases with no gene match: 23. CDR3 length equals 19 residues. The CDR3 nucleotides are TGTGCCATCAGTGAGAGGGGGTTTAAGCGGGAGGTCCCCGAGGCAGGGCAGTATTTT. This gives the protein CAISERGFKREVPEAGQYF.

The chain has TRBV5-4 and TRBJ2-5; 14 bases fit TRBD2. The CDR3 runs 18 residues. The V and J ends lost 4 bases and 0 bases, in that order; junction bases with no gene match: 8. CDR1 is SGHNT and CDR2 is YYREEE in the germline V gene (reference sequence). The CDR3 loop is CASSAGLAGGRDQETQYF. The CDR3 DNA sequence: TGTGCCAGCAGCGCCGGACTAGCGGGAGGCCGAGACCAAGAGACCCAGTACTTC. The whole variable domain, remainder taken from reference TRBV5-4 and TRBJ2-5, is ETGVTQSPTHLIKTRGQQVTLRCSSQSGHNTVSWYQQALGQGPQFIFQYYREEENGRGNFPPRFSGLQFPNYSSELNVNALELDDSALYLCASSAGLAGGRDQETQYFGPGTRLLVL.

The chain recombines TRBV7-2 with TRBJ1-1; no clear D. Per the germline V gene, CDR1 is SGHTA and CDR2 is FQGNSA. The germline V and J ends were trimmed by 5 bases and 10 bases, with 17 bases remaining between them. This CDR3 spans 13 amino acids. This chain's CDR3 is CASSTAVEGRAFF. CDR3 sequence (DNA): TGTGCCAGCAGCACGGCGGTGGAAGGTCGAGCTTTCTTT.

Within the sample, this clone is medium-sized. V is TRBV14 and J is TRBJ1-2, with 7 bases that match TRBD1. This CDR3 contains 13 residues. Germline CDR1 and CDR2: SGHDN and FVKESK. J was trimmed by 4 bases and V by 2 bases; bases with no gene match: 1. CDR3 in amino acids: CASSQSGGYGYTF. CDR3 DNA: TGTGCCAGCAGCCAATCAGGGGGCTATGGCTACACCTTC. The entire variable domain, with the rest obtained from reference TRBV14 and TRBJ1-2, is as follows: EAGVTQFPSHSVIEKGQTVTLRCDPISGHDNLYWYRRVMGKEIKFLLHFVKESKQDESGMPNNRFLAERTGGTYSTLKVQPAELEDSGVYFCASSQSGGYGYTFGSGTRLTVV.

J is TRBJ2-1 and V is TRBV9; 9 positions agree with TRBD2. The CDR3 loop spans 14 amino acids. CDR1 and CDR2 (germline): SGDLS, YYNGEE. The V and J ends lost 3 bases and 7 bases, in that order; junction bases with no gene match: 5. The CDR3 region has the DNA TGTGCCAGCAGCGCGCGGGGACTAGCAAATGAGCAGTTCTTC. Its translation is CASSARGLANEQFF.

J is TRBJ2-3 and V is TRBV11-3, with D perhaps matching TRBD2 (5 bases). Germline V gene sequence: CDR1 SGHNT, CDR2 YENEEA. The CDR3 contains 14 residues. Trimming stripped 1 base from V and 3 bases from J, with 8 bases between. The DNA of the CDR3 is TGTGCCAGCAGCTTAGGCCGGGGAACAGATACGCAGTATTTT. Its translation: CASSLGRGTDTQYF.

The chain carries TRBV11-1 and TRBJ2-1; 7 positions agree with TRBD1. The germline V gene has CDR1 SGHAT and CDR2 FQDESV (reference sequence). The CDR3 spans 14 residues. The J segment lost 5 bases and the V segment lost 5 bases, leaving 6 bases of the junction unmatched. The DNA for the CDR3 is TGTGCCAGCAGCATCCGGGACAGACACAATGAGCAGTTCTTC. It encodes CASSIRDRHNEQFF.

The CDR3 sequence: CASSLLGGRARETQYF. Here the CDR3 DNA reads TGTGCCAGCAGTTTATTGGGCGGGAGGGCCCGGGAGACCCAGTACTTC. V is TRBV28 and J is TRBJ2-5; TRBD2 matches at 9 bases. The CDR3 sequence is 16 residues long. J was trimmed by 5 bases and V by 1 base; bases with no gene match: 8. Looked up from germline, CDR1 is MDHEN and CDR2 is SYDVKM.

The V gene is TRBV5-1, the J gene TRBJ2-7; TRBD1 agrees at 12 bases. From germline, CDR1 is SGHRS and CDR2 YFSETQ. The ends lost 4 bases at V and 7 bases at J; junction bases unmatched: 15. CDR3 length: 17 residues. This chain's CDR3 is CASSLGTGGFRTMEQYF. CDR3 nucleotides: TGCGCCAGCAGCCTCGGGACAGGGGGCTTTAGGACGATGGAGCAGTACTTC.

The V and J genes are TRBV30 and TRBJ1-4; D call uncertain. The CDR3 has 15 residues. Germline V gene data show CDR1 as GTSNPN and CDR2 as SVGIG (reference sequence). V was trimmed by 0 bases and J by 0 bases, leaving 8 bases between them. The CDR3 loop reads CAWSVRGTTNEKLFF. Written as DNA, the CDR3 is TGTGCCTGGAGTGTACGGGGTACAACTAATGAAAAACTGTTTTTT.

DNA for the CDR3: TGTGCCAGCTCAAAGACAGATCAGCCCCAGCATTTT. This sequence encodes CASSKTDQPQHF. The chain employs TRBV18 and TRBJ1-5; weak D call: TRBD1 (5 bases). Germline values: CDR1 KGHSH, CDR2 LQKENI. The CDR3 extends over 12 amino acids. Trimming stripped 5 bases from V and 5 bases from J, with 7 bases between.

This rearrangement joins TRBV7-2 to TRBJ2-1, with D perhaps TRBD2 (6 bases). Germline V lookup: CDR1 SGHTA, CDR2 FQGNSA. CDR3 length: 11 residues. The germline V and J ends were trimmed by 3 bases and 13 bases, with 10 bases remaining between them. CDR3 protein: CASSFGTLQFF. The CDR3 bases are TGTGCCAGCAGCTTCGGGACTTTACAGTTCTTC.